This record covers a single TCR beta chain. Its recognized antigen is unknown. No clone much larger than this one lies a single base away; base qualities are absent. The data are from a study of PD-L1 blockade in urothelial cancer (dated by TCRdb to the late 2010s). A note on the overall study: All patients started therapy in about 2014 and received atezolizumab 1,200 mg intravenously every 3 weeks. About nine tenths of the roughly 29 patients were identified as males with urothelial cancer of bladder origin, and a prior smoking history was reported by 18 of 29 patients. An ECOG performance status of 0 or 1 was recorded for the patients, and 0 to 3 prior chemotherapy regimens had been received by the patients. Blood samples were analyzed at two time points: 3 weeks after treatment start (second dose) and 6 weeks after treatment start. Blood samples gave median yields of around 150,000 T cells and more than 80,000 unique TCRs, along with a median clonality of around 0.08. Somatic, immune and clinical correlates of response to PD-L1 blockade with atezolizumab in urothelial cancer were the focus of an exploratory multi-omic analysis. Pretreatment tumor samples, along with matched peripheral blood serially collected before and after atezolizumab treatment, were subjected to TCR sequencing. Progression-free survival longer than 6 months counted as durable clinical benefit, and TCR features were additionally tested against both progression-free and overall survival. In the same patients who had TCR sequencing, pretreatment tumors also underwent whole exome sequencing and RNA sequencing. Eight or nine patients reached durable clinical benefit, while around 19 patients did not. Twenty-nine patients had pretreatment blood TCR-seq, around 25 had at least one posttreatment blood collection, and around 25 had tumor TCR-seq.

Points the paper makes about the study in general: Because of the small sample size (n ≈ 29) and the many exploratory analyses performed, the results are intended to be regarded as hypothesis-generating. A pretreatment peripheral blood TCR clonality below the median was linked to improved progression-free and overall survival. Patients with durable benefit showed greater expansion of tumor-associated TCR clones in peripheral blood 3 weeks after starting treatment (n ≈ 23, p = 0.022).

A cohort of 25 to 30 patients with locally advanced or metastatic urothelial carcinoma, treated at Memorial Sloan Kettering on a trial protocol, was included. Peripheral blood mononuclear cells were collected pretreatment and during treatment, at between 1 and 8 total time points per patient. The Qiagen DNeasy Blood extraction kit was used to purify genomic DNA from total PBMCs and from tumor samples. PBMCs were collected pretreatment and during treatment, and were isolated and stored as previously described. The CDR1 and CDR2 encoded by the germline V gene are SGHRS and YFSETQ. At the junction V is shortened by 2 bases and J by 4 bases; bases outside the gene matches: 4. The CDR3 measures 14 amino acids from cysteine to phenylalanine. Only the CDR3 DNA stays, 42 bases, in frame from base 1. Each PCR received spiked-in synthetic TCR analog templates so that absolute template abundance could be estimated from read counts. Using the immunoSEQ assay, TCRbeta CDR3 regions were amplified from genomic DNA with bias-controlled V and J gene primers. Sequencing of rearranged TCRbeta segments was done at approximately 20X coverage. The published analysis was carried out like this. Clustering was used to correct sequencing errors, and CDR3s were annotated against IMGT to assign V, D and J genes. Downstream analyses used only productive TCRbeta rearrangements and left out out-of-frame or stop-codon sequences. Clonality was calculated as one minus the Shannon entropy normalized by the log of the number of unique productive sequences. Clones differing between time points or between blood and tumor were identified by Fisher's exact test with Benjamini-Hochberg correction at adjusted p below 0.01. Drawn from immuneACCESS, this table holds only the in-frame rearrangements with V and J called that TCRdb kept. Clones are partly lost; checked studies trace under half to an unresolved V gene and leave the rest unexplained. V and J calls and clone size are those listed in that table; D and trimming were worked out from the DNA. For this sample the table gives 25,000 to 30,000 clones, of which over 75% were detected only once. Around 2.9% of the sample goes to the ten largest clones.

The V and J genes are TRBV5-1 and TRBJ2-3, with 7 junctional bases fitting TRBD1. Here the sequenced sample was PBMCs, taken around atezolizumab (anti-PD-L1) treatment. The clonotype was recovered from a middle-aged man with urothelial cancer. The nucleotide sequence is given as TGCGCCAGCAGCTTCGGAACAGGGGCAGATACGCAGTATTTT. Its coded protein is CASSFGTGADTQYF. This CDR3, with the reference TRBV5-1 and TRBJ2-3 proteins standing in past its ends, gives the full variable domain KAGVTQTPRYLIKTRGQQVTLSCSPISGHRSVSWYQQTPGQGLQFLFEYFSETQRNKGNFPGRFSGRQFSNSRSEMNVSTLELGDSALYLCASSFGTGADTQYFGPGTRLTVL.